This entry lists 28 T cell receptor beta chains sequenced from one sample in a study of regulatory T cells in long-lasting Graves disease. The sample's time point: newly diagnosed GD, antithyroid drugs for less than 3 months. RNA isolated from PBMCs was used to make the TCR library. TCR beta libraries were built with iRepertoire HTBI primers and Arm-PCR of CDR3 regions. TCRdb passed the multiplex PCR reads through MiXCR, listing each CDR3 protein once. The sample contains a few hundred thousand distinct CDR3 sequences, roughly 15% of which appear only once. Another study also made use of these data, one on T cells in Graves' hyperthyroidism and ophthalmopathy.

Sequencing was performed on peripheral blood mononuclear cells (PBMCs), taken at new diagnosis, from a patient treated with antithyroid drugs. The receptors originated from a woman aged 18-35 years with Graves disease.

This clonotype was seen repeatedly, ten times or more. The chain is built from TRBV5-1 and TRBJ1-6, with no clear D. CDR1 is SGHRS, CDR2 YFSETQ, per germline. V was pared by 0 bases and J by 8 bases, with 9 bases between. This CDR3 contains 14 residues. The CDR3 spells CASSLVHGDSPLHF. DNA for the CDR3: TGCGCCAGCAGCTTGGTCCATGGGGATTCACCCCTCCACTTT. The full variable domain, completed using reference TRBV5-1 and TRBJ1-6, is KAGVTQTPRYLIKTRGQQVTLSCSPISGHRSVSWYQQTPGQGLQFLFEYFSETQRNKGNFPGRFSGRQFSNSRSEMNVSTLELGDSALYLCASSLVHGDSPLHFGNGTRLTVT.

This clonotype was recorded once. The rearrangement joins TRBV4-1 to TRBJ2-1; no reliable D call. The CDR3 contains 18 residues. CDR1 is MGHRA, CDR2 YSYEKL, per germline. The ends were cut back, 0 bases at V and 3 bases at J, with 18 bases in the middle. The CDR3 region has the DNA TGCGCCAGCAGCCAAGAAGGTTCCCCCCCTTTCCTCTACAATGAGCAGTTCTTC. This translates into CASSQEGSPPFLYNEQFF.

The rearrangement uses TRBV30 and TRBJ2-5; D gene ambiguous. Trimming cost V 3 bases and J 5 bases, with 10 bases left between them. Germline V gene lookup returns CDR1 GTSNPN and CDR2 SVGIG (reference sequence). The CDR3 sequence is 12 residues long. The CDR3 here is CAWRENGETQYF. Here the CDR3 DNA reads TGTGCCTGGAGAGAGAACGGGGAGACCCAGTACTTC.

There are many counts of this clonotype. CDR3 protein: CASSEERGRPMNTEAFF. The CDR3 nucleotides read TGTGCCAGCAGTGAAGAAAGGGGGCGACCTATGAACACTGAAGCTTTCTTT. V usage is TRBV6-1 and J usage is TRBJ1-1; TRBD1 agrees at 7 bases. Germline V lookup: CDR1 MNHNS, CDR2 SASEGT. There are 17 residues in the CDR3. With 1 base clipped from V and 0 bases from J, the junction kept 8 bases outside the gene matches.

This clonotype was seen many times. CDR3 residues: CASSSPGGRVGKNEQFF. CDR3 in DNA: TGTGCCAGCAGTTCCCCCGGTGGTAGGGTTGGAAAAAATGAGCAGTTCTTC. This chain connects TRBV28 to TRBJ2-1; D unclear. The germline V gene encodes CDR1 MDHEN and CDR2 SYDVKM. Trimming removed 4 bases at V and 7 bases at J, with 23 bases between. The CDR3 is made up of 17 amino acids.

This clonotype was recorded at least ten times. The V gene is TRBV7-3, the J gene TRBJ2-3; no clear D gene. This CDR3 spans 13 amino acids. Trimming pared 4 bases from V and 2 bases from J, leaving 7 bases between. Germline V gene lookup returns CDR1 SGHTA and CDR2 FQGTGA. The CDR3 sequence: CASSSQFTDTQYF. The DNA for the CDR3 is TGTGCCAGCAGCTCCCAGTTCACAGATACGCAGTATTTT.

This clonotype was picked up many times. This rearrangement joins TRBV20-1 to TRBJ2-7; 11 bases line up with TRBD2. CDR1 is DFQATT, CDR2 SNEGSKA, per germline (reference sequence). The CDR3 spans 15 residues. The V segment lost 5 bases and the J segment 1 base; nucleotides outside the gene matches: 7. The CDR3 region has the DNA TGCAGTGCTCCGTTAGCGGGAGGGCCGTCCTACGAGCAGTACTTC. Translating it yields CSAPLAGGPSYEQYF.

This clonotype appeared many times. The chain carries TRBV3-1 and TRBJ2-1; 7 bases fit TRBD2. Losses at the gene ends were 3 bases for V and 6 bases for J; bases not matched to a gene: 8. CDR3 length equals 15 residues. Germline V CDR1 and CDR2: LGHDT, YNNKEL (reference sequence). CDR3 in amino acids: CASSQLRDYSNEQFF. In DNA form, the CDR3 reads TGTGCCAGCAGCCAGTTAAGGGACTATTCCAATGAGCAGTTCTTC.

Many counts were recorded for this clonotype. This chain connects TRBV3-1 to TRBJ1-5, with TRBD1 matching 7 bases. Germline assignment: CDR1 LGHDT and CDR2 YNNKEL (reference sequence). V was clipped by 2 bases and J by 4 bases; unmatched bases: 2. This CDR3 is built from 14 residues. The CDR3 nucleotides are TGTGCCAGCAGCCAAACAGGGGTGAATCAGCCCCAGCATTTT. Translated: CASSQTGVNQPQHF.

This clonotype was observed many times. The J gene is TRBJ1-5, the V gene TRBV19; D gene ambiguous. The CDR3 has 13 amino acids. CDR1 is LNHDA, CDR2 SQIVND, per germline (reference sequence). Trimming took 2 bases from V and 7 from J, leaving 9 bases between them. CDR3 in DNA: TGTGCCAGTAGTATAATCCTATACCAGCCCCAGCATTTT. It is translated as CASSIILYQPQHF.

Notes on this clonotype: Possible read error: a much larger clone is one base away. The chain employs TRBV6-1 and TRBJ2-2, with D possibly matching TRBD2 (6 bases). The V gene's germline CDR1 is MNHNS and CDR2 SASEGT. The CDR3 is made up of 16 amino acids. CDR3 DNA sequence: TGTGCCAGCTGCCCAGGGCGGGACGCCCCAACCGGGGAGCTGTGTTTT. Translated, it gives CASCPGRDAPTGELCF.

This clonotype showed up just a few times. The CDR3 loop reads CASSLLGGSGLAAPEQYF. The CDR3 nucleotides read TGTGCCAGCAGTTTATTGGGGGGCTCAGGACTAGCGGCCCCCGAGCAGTACTTC. The chain has TRBV12-3 or TRBV12-4 and TRBJ2-7; 10 bases map to TRBD2. The J segment lost 6 bases and the V segment lost 2 bases, leaving 16 bases of the junction unmatched. This CDR3 spans 18 amino acids.

This chain joins TRBV28 and TRBJ2-5; a weak D match, TRBD2 (6 bases). Germline CDR1 is MDHEN and CDR2 is SYDVKM. Trimming took 5 bases from V and 5 from J, leaving 21 bases between them. This CDR3 comprises 16 residues. CDR3 DNA sequence: TGTGCCAGCAGTGCTGGGCCCTTAGCGGCCGGGGAGACCCAGTACTTC. It yields the protein CASSAGPLAAGETQYF.

The table lists this clonotype with many counts. J is TRBJ2-7 and V is TRBV5-1; tentatively, D is TRBD2 (5 bases). Trimming removed 0 bases from V and 2 bases from J, with 15 bases in between. The germline V gene encodes CDR1 SGHRS and CDR2 YFSETQ. This CDR3 is 16 amino acids long. The CDR3 loop reads CASSLGFRDVTYEQYF. The CDR3 DNA reads TGCGCCAGCAGCTTGGGGTTCCGGGATGTAACCTACGAGCAGTACTTC.

V gene TRBV25-1 combines with J gene TRBJ1-4; D not certain. Trimming left V 1 base short and J 4 bases short, with 7 bases between. The CDR3 contains 14 residues. CDR1 is MGHDK and CDR2 is SYGVNS in the germline V gene. CDR3 protein: CASSESRLNEKLFF. The CDR3 bases are TGTGCCAGCAGTGAATCTCGGCTTAATGAAAAACTGTTTTTT.

This clonotype was seen many times. The chain couples TRBV3-1 to TRBJ2-2, with 10 bases fitting TRBD2. With V trimmed by 4 bases and J by 7 bases, 3 bases remained unmatched. The CDR3 has 14 residues. Germline V CDR1 and CDR2: LGHDT, YNNKEL (reference sequence). The CDR3 bases are TGTGCCAGCAGCCTTGGGACTAGCGTCGGGGAGCTGTTTTTT. This codes for CASSLGTSVGELFF.

This chain uses TRBV6-1 with TRBJ1-1; 10 nucleotides agree with TRBD1. Germline-derived CDR1 and CDR2 are MNHNS and SASEGT. The CDR3 has 13 amino acids. Losses at the gene ends were 8 bases for V and 4 bases for J; bases not matched to a gene: 4. The CDR3 nucleotides read TGTGCCAGCTCGACAGGGGGCTTCACTGAAGCTTTCTTT. It yields the protein CASSTGGFTEAFF.

This clonotype was seen only a few times. The chain joins TRBV4-2 to TRBJ2-1, with 10 bases lining up with TRBD2. The CDR3 is made up of 21 amino acids. V shed 1 base and J 7 bases; nucleotides not matched to a gene: 22. CDR1 LGHNA and CDR2 YNFKEQ come from the germline V gene. CDR3 in amino acids: CASSQGRPGWKAGGPQNEQFF. Written as DNA, the CDR3 is TGTGCCAGCAGCCAAGGACGGCCCGGGTGGAAAGCGGGGGGGCCGCAGAATGAGCAGTTCTTC.

This clonotype was seen repeatedly, ten times or more. The chain carries TRBV30 and TRBJ1-3, with 7 bases fitting TRBD1. CDR3 length: 15 residues. The germline CDR1 and CDR2 sequences are GTSNPN and SVGIG (reference sequence). Trimming cost V 0 bases and J 4 bases; bases outside gene matches: 6. CDR3 protein: CAWSVQGRIGNTIYF. The DNA of the CDR3 is TGTGCCTGGAGTGTACAGGGGCGCATAGGAAACACCATATATTTT.

This clonotype was counted between two and nine times. This chain uses TRBV11-2 with TRBJ2-2; possible D gene TRBD1, 6 bases. The CDR3 sequence is 14 residues long. The V gene lost 6 bases and the J gene lost 5 bases, with 13 bases spanning the gap. Per germline, CDR1 SGHAT and CDR2 FQNNGV. This CDR3 is CASRAQGGTGELFF. The CDR3 nucleotides are TGTGCCAGCAGGGCACAGGGTGGTACCGGGGAGCTGTTTTTT.

This clonotype was seen ten or more times. V usage is TRBV11-2 and J usage is TRBJ1-1; a possible D gene is TRBD1 (5 bases). The CDR3 is 11 amino acids. The V gene lost 5 bases and the J gene lost 6 bases, with 7 bases spanning the gap. Germline CDR1 reads SGHAT; CDR2 reads FQNNGV. The CDR3 region is CASSRGAEAFF. CDR3 sequence (DNA): TGTGCCAGCAGCCGAGGGGCTGAAGCTTTCTTT.

This clonotype was counted ten times or more. The genes are TRBV30 and TRBJ2-1; TRBD1 or TRBD2 may be the D gene (6 bases each). V was clipped by 4 bases and J by 6 bases, with 19 bases between them. Germline lookup yields CDR1 GTSNPN and CDR2 SVGIG (reference sequence). The CDR3 is 15 residues long. DNA for the CDR3: TGTGCCTGGAACGAGGGGGGCTTCGGCCTCAATGAGCAGTTCTTC. This gives the protein CAWNEGGFGLNEQFF.

This clonotype was observed many times. The V gene is TRBV30, the J gene TRBJ2-7; TRBD2 might be the D (6 bases). CDR3 length equals 13 residues. Germline V CDR1 and CDR2: GTSNPN, SVGIG (reference sequence). The V end was cut by 0 bases, the J end by 6 bases, with 12 bases between. The CDR3 reads CAWSVGLALEQYF. In DNA form, the CDR3 reads TGTGCCTGGAGTGTCGGGCTAGCGCTCGAGCAGTACTTC. The full variable domain, in which reference TRBV30 and TRBJ2-7 provide the parts outside the CDR3, is SQTIHQWPATLVQPVGSPLSLECTVEGTSNPNLYWYRQAAGRGLQLLFYSVGIGQISSEVPQNLSASRPQDRQFILSSKKLLLSDSGFYLCAWSVGLALEQYFGPGTRLTVT.

Turning to this clonotype: A much larger clone differs by one base, so this may be a read error. This rearrangement joins TRBV6-1 to TRBJ1-5; TRBD1 matches 8 bases. Germline V gene sequence: CDR1 MNHNS, CDR2 SASEGT. V shed 6 bases and J 4 bases; nucleotides not matched to a gene: 2. The CDR3 loop spans 13 amino acids. The CDR3 region has the DNA TGTGCCAGCAGGGGACAGGATAATCAGCCCCAGCATTTT. Translating gives CASRGQDNQPQHF.

For this clonotype: Given a far larger clone just one base away, this is likely a sequencing read error. The V gene is TRBV7-2, the J gene TRBJ2-7, with 16 bases that match TRBD2. V lost 8 bases, J lost 0 bases, and 7 bases stayed unmatched. The CDR3 sequence is 17 residues long. The V gene's germline CDR1 is SGHTA and CDR2 FQGNSA. The CDR3 nucleotides read TGTGCCAGCCGCGGGACTAGCGGGGGGGGGAGCTCCTACGAGCAGTACTTC. Its translation: CASRGTSGGGSSYEQYF.

This clonotype appeared many times. V gene TRBV11-2 combines with J gene TRBJ2-7; 10 bases line up with TRBD2. From germline, CDR1 is SGHAT and CDR2 FQNNGV. The trim removed 8 bases at V and 4 bases at J, leaving 17 bases unmatched. This CDR3 is 17 amino acids long. The CDR3 spells CASSLSGAGGSSYEQYF. CDR3 bases: TGTGCCAGCTCCCTTTCGGGAGCGGGAGGGTCTTCGTACGAGCAGTACTTC.

This clonotype was recorded at least ten times. In nucleotides, the CDR3 is TGTGCCAGCAGTTCTCCGGGGGCGGATACGCAGTATTTT. It is translated as CASSSPGADTQYF. The chain combines TRBV27 with TRBJ2-3; either TRBD1 or TRBD2 may fit D (6 bases each). Trimming cost V 4 bases and J 6 bases, with 11 bases left between them. The CDR3 covers 13 residues. Germline V gene lookup returns CDR1 MNHEY and CDR2 SMNVEV (reference sequence).

This clonotype was observed at least ten times. The chain is built from TRBV5-1 and TRBJ1-1; unclear D gene. With 0 bases removed from V and 4 bases from J, the gap between germline ends came to 13 bases. Germline CDR1 reads SGHRS; CDR2 reads YFSETQ. The CDR3 extends over 15 amino acids. The CDR3 sequence is CASSLVLSRGTEAFF. Written as DNA, the CDR3 is TGCGCCAGCAGCTTGGTATTAAGCCGGGGCACTGAAGCTTTCTTT.